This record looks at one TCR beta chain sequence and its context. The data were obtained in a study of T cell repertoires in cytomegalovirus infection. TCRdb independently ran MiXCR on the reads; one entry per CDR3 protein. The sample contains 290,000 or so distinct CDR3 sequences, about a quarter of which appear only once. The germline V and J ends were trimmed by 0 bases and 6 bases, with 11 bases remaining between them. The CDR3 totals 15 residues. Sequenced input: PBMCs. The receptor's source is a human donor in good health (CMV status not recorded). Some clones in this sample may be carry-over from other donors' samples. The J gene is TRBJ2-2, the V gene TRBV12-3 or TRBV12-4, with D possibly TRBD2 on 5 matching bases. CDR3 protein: CASSLAGEAPGELFF. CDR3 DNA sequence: TGTGCCAGCAGTTTAGCGGGAGAAGCTCCCGGGGAGCTGTTTTTT.